This TCR beta chain originates from a study of memory CD4+ T cells and cytomegalovirus serostatus. The sort gate was single viable CD3+CD4+CD8-CD45RO+ cells for memory CD4+ T cells. The CDR3 is 14 residues long. V was clipped by 10 bases and J by 6 bases, with 19 bases between them. CDR1 is MNHNS, CDR2 SASEGT, per germline. The protocol was immunoSEQ multiplex PCR, while the TCRdb copy is restricted to in-frame clones and leaves out a portion. The table has about 57,000 clones, over 75% seen once. The source is an adult in good health and CMV-seronegative. The sequenced sample was memory CD4+ T cells from blood. V gene TRBV6-1 combines with J gene TRBJ2-1; D is unclear. Here the CDR3 reads CATLGPDLPNEQFF. CDR3 sequence (DNA): TGTGCCACTCTAGGACCCGACCTACCCAATGAGCAGTTCTTC.